This record covers a single T cell receptor beta chain. This clonotype has ten or more counts. Its antigen is unknown. Base qualities were left out, and no much larger clone turns up one base away. CDR3 length: 16 amino acids, cysteine to phenylalanine. Only the CDR3 DNA is retained, 48 bases long and in frame from the first base. The germline V gene specifies LGHNA as CDR1 and YSLEER as CDR2. V is clipped by 0 bases and J by 0 bases, and the sequence between their germline boundaries is 12 bases long. The protocol used for the library was PCR. Sequencing relied on an Illumina HiSeq 2500. To normalize quantification of the TCRbeta repertoire, the TCR libraries were built with molecular barcoding that relied on unique molecular identifiers. TCRdb itself trimmed the public reads at Q25 with fastp, ran MiXCR and retained productive beta chains. Merged by CDR3 protein, the rows form single entries marked with the most common genes and DNA. The sample table holds roughly 66,000 distinct CDR3 sequences, of which roughly 4.5% were seen once. 18% of the sample is held by the ten biggest clonotypes.

These data originate in a study of T-cell reconstitution after alpha-beta-depleted transplantation in children (dated by TCRdb to 2015 to 2016). With respect to the entire study: The study quantitatively tracked T-cell immune reconstitution after TCRalphabeta/CD19-depleted allogeneic hematopoietic cell transplantation in children using TCR repertoire profiling.

The treatment or condition tag for this specimen amounts to: allogeneic hematopoietic cell transplantation with graft depleted of TCRalphabeta T cells and CD19 B cells. The children who served as transplant recipients had been given grafts of TCRalphabeta/CD19-depleted allogeneic hematopoietic cells. The investigation overall reported the following: In some patients, high TCRbeta diversity at day 60 was attributed to recipient T cells and intrathymic progenitors that had survived conditioning. Hyperexpanded clone frequencies declined over subsequent months; after one year, T-cell counts and TCRbeta diversity were mostly attributed to newly produced T cells. Apparently early alphabetaT-cell count recovery about two months after transplant reportedly relied on only several hundred rapidly expanded clones derived from non-depleted graft cells.

Rearrangement joined TRBV4-3 to TRBJ2-7, with the D gene possibly TRBD1 or TRBD2, each one fitting 5 bases. The input for sequencing was PBMCs, mostly from graft donor cells, taken 180 days after TCRalphabeta/CD19-depleted stem cell transplant. The clonotype originates from a boy in the first two years of life who had a stem cell transplant for acute myeloid leukemia, so the T cells may come from the graft donor. The DNA is as follows: TGCGCCAGCAGCCAAGAGTGTGGGGACCGCTCCTACGAGCAGTACTTC. Its protein reads: CASSQECGDRSYEQYF.